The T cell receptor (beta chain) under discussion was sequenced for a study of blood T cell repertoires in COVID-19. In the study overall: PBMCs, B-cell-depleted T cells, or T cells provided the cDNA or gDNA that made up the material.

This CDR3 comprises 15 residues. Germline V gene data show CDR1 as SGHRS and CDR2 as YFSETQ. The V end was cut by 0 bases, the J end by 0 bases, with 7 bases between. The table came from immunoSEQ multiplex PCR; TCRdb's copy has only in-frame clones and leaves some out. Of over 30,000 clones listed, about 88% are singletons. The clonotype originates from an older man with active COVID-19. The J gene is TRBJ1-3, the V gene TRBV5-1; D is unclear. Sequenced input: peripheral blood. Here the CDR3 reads CASSLAPVSGNTIYF. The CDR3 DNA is TGCGCCAGCAGCTTGGCCCCAGTCTCTGGAAACACCATATATTTT.